These T cell receptor beta chains were read from a single sample in a study of cytomegalovirus exposure and HLA in healthy donors. Repertoires were generated with immunoSEQ multiplex PCR, while TCRdb's copy carries only in-frame clones and drops some. The sample consists of 180,000 or so clones, 8.5% to 10% of them appearing once. Sequenced material: PBMCs. Receptors were obtained from a woman between 25 and 40 years old in good health and CMV-seropositive. Each CDR3 is given with its conserved first and last residue. The order of the fields is CDR3 protein, CDR3 DNA, J gene, V gene, D gene, clone size. The D gene is left open where the match is weak. A clone size is listed for some rows: how often the clone was seen (once, few, many), or a class if it is expanded.

CDR3aa: CASSLVGGQADTQYF
CDR3nt: TGTGCCAGCAGCTTAGTGGGGGGGCAGGCAGATACGCAGTATTTT
j_gene: TRBJ2-3
v_gene: TRBV11-2
d_gene: NA
abundance: few

CDR3aa: CASTQPSGTGELFF
CDR3nt: TGTGCCAGCACCCAACCTAGCGGCACCGGGGAGCTGTTTTTT
j_gene: TRBJ2-2
v_gene: TRBV6-6
d_gene: TRBD2
abundance: few

CDR3aa: CASSDLYTGELFF
CDR3nt: TGTGCCAGCAGTGATCTGTACACCGGGGAGCTGTTTTTT
j_gene: TRBJ2-2
v_gene: TRBV6-4
d_gene: NA
abundance: few

CDR3aa: CASSPEVINYGYTF
CDR3nt: TGTGCCAGCAGCCCAGAGGTTATCAACTATGGCTACACCTTC
j_gene: TRBJ1-2
v_gene: TRBV11-2
d_gene: NA
abundance: NA

CDR3aa: CASSEPYRRTGVSDEQYF
CDR3nt: TGTGCCAGCAGTGAACCCTACCGAAGGACAGGGGTGTCCGACGAGCAGTACTTC
j_gene: TRBJ2-7
v_gene: TRBV2
d_gene: TRBD1
abundance: few

CDR3aa: CASREGAGRLSYGYTF
CDR3nt: TGTGCCAGCAGGGAGGGAGCGGGTCGACTATCTTATGGCTACACCTTC
j_gene: TRBJ1-2
v_gene: TRBV2
d_gene: NA
abundance: NA

CDR3aa: CASSDTGLVDSGESTYNEQFF
CDR3nt: TGTGCCAGCTCGGATACGGGACTAGTAGACAGTGGCGAGTCCACCTACAATGAGCAGTTCTTC
j_gene: TRBJ2-1
v_gene: TRBV7-3
d_gene: TRBD2
abundance: few

CDR3aa: CAIKRGTSGNPEQYF
CDR3nt: TGTGCCATCAAAAGGGGGACTAGCGGGAACCCCGAGCAGTACTTC
j_gene: TRBJ2-7
v_gene: TRBV10-3
d_gene: TRBD2
abundance: NA

CDR3aa: CASSPLRDGGNGYTF
CDR3nt: TGTGCCAGCTCACCCCTTCGGGACGGGGGTAACGGCTACACCTTC
j_gene: TRBJ1-2
v_gene: TRBV18
d_gene: NA
abundance: NA

CDR3aa: CASAGNLQTSGRYEQYF
CDR3nt: TGTGCCAGCGCCGGAAACCTCCAGACTAGCGGGAGATACGAGCAGTACTTC
j_gene: TRBJ2-7
v_gene: TRBV2
d_gene: TRBD2
abundance: NA

CDR3aa: CASSQGGSNQPQHF
CDR3nt: TGTGCCAGCAGTCAGGGTGGTAGCAATCAGCCCCAGCATTTT
j_gene: TRBJ1-5
v_gene: TRBV6-5
d_gene: NA
abundance: NA

CDR3aa: CASSPLSSGGGEQFF
CDR3nt: TGTGCCAGCAGCCCCCTGAGTTCAGGGGGCGGTGAGCAGTTCTTC
j_gene: TRBJ2-1
v_gene: TRBV7-2
d_gene: TRBD1
abundance: NA

CDR3aa: CASSLAGYDEKLFF
CDR3nt: TGTGCCAGCAGCTTGGCAGGGTATGATGAAAAACTGTTTTTT
j_gene: TRBJ1-4
v_gene: TRBV5-6
d_gene: NA
abundance: few

CDR3aa: CAISEEDRQAETQYF
CDR3nt: TGTGCCATCAGTGAAGAAGACAGACAAGCAGAGACCCAGTACTTC
j_gene: TRBJ2-5
v_gene: TRBV10-3
d_gene: NA
abundance: few

CDR3aa: CASSSGTSYRDSGNTIYF
CDR3nt: TGTGCCAGCAGCTCCGGGACATCCTACAGGGACTCTGGAAACACCATATATTTT
j_gene: TRBJ1-3
v_gene: TRBV7-6
d_gene: NA
abundance: few

CDR3aa: CASSQISAGGPDATYNEQFF
CDR3nt: TGCGCCAGCAGCCAAATCTCAGCGGGAGGGCCGGATGCTACCTACAATGAGCAGTTCTTC
j_gene: TRBJ2-1
v_gene: TRBV5-1
d_gene: TRBD2
abundance: NA

CDR3aa: CASSTTNRFF
CDR3nt: TGTGCCAGCAGCACCACGAACAGGTTCTTC
j_gene: TRBJ2-1
v_gene: TRBV21-1
d_gene: NA
abundance: NA

CDR3aa: CASSPVTPGQGRIGEQYF
CDR3nt: TGTGCCAGCAGCCCAGTAACCCCGGGACAGGGGAGAATTGGCGAGCAGTACTTC
j_gene: TRBJ2-7
v_gene: TRBV5-8
d_gene: TRBD1
abundance: few